A single sample gave rise to the 22 T cell receptor beta chains below, sequenced in a study of T cell responses to AZD1222 COVID-19 vaccine. The method was immunoSEQ multiplex PCR; TCRdb's version includes in-frame clones alone and lacks a portion of them. The sample yields fewer than 200,000 clones, around 90% seen once. The material was peripheral blood, obtained 28 days after the second dose of the MenACWY control vaccine. Receptor source: an adult who received the MenACWY meningococcal vaccine as a control.

This clone has a single count. The chain links TRBV6-5 to TRBJ2-3, with D uncertain. Germline V gives CDR1 MNHEY, CDR2 SVGAGI. The V end lost 0 bases, the J end lost 1 base, and 8 bases lay between the germline ends. The CDR3 has 15 amino acids. In nucleotides, the CDR3 is TGTGCCAGCAGTTACTCGTTCACTCGCACAGATACGCAGTATTTT. Translated, it gives CASSYSFTRTDTQYF.

This CDR3 is CASSVRGGRGSASPLHF. DNA for the CDR3: TGTGCCAGCAGTGTAAGGGGCGGTAGAGGATCGGCTTCACCCCTCCACTTT. V and J are TRBV2 and TRBJ1-6, with TRBD1 as a possible D gene (5 bases). The CDR3 runs 17 residues. V was shortened by 4 bases and J by 9 bases, with 22 bases between the two germline ends. Germline lookup yields CDR1 SNHLY and CDR2 FYNNEI. The full variable domain, with the rest looked up from reference TRBV2 and TRBJ1-6, is EPEVTQTPSHQVTQMGQEVILRCVPISNHLYFYWYRQILGQKVEFLVSFYNNEISEKSEIFDDQFSVERPDGSNFTLKIRSTKLEDSAMYFCASSVRGGRGSASPLHFGNGTRLTVT.

The chain uses TRBV6-5 and TRBJ2-7; 10 bases match TRBD2. The J segment lost 2 bases and the V segment lost 2 bases, leaving 6 bases of the junction unmatched. There are 16 residues in the CDR3. Per germline, CDR1 MNHEY and CDR2 SVGAGI. The CDR3 region has the DNA TGTGCCAGCAGTTACGGATCTAGCGGGGGAGCCTACGAGCAGTACTTC. This translates into CASSYGSSGGAYEQYF.

The V and J genes are TRBV4-3 and TRBJ1-4; perhaps TRBD1 as D (5 bases). The V end was cut by 0 bases, the J end by 10 bases, with 18 bases between. The germline CDR1 and CDR2 sequences are LGHNA and YSLEER. There are 16 residues in the CDR3. The CDR3 sequence is CASSQDGGDWVRKLFF. CDR3 in DNA: TGCGCCAGCAGCCAAGACGGCGGGGACTGGGTGCGAAAACTGTTTTTT.

The rearrangement uses TRBV7-2 and TRBJ1-4; no reliable D call. The CDR3 length is 18 residues. Germline-derived CDR1 and CDR2 are SGHTA and FQGNSA. Deletions cut 1 base from V and 3 bases from J, with 18 bases between. CDR3 DNA: TGTGCCAGCAGCTTAGAAGGCGGGCGGACTGCAGCTAATGAAAAACTGTTTTTT. This gives the protein CASSLEGGRTAANEKLFF.

The V gene is TRBV5-1, the J gene TRBJ2-3, with unresolved D. The CDR3 spans 15 residues. CDR1 is SGHRS and CDR2 is YFSETQ in the germline V gene. Trimming pared 4 bases from V and 0 bases from J, leaving 12 bases between. The CDR3: CASSGDLTSTDTQYF. The CDR3, as DNA: TGCGCCAGCAGCGGAGACCTAACTAGCACAGATACGCAGTATTTT. Full variable domain (missing parts from reference TRBV5-1 and TRBJ2-3): KAGVTQTPRYLIKTRGQQVTLSCSPISGHRSVSWYQQTPGQGLQFLFEYFSETQRNKGNFPGRFSGRQFSNSRSEMNVSTLELGDSALYLCASSGDLTSTDTQYFGPGTRLTVL.

This sequence joins TRBV18 and TRBJ2-2, with a possible D match to TRBD2 (5 bases). Germline V gives CDR1 KGHSH, CDR2 LQKENI. V lost 0 bases and J lost 4, with 9 bases in between. CDR3 length: 15 residues. The CDR3 bases are TGTGCCAGCTCACCACCGTTAGGGAGCACCGGGGAGCTGTTTTTT. It codes for CASSPPLGSTGELFF.

The chain recombines TRBV4-1 with TRBJ1-2, with 9 bases identical to TRBD1. CDR3 length equals 17 residues. Germline V gene sequence: CDR1 MGHRA, CDR2 YSYEKL. V was pared by 0 bases and J by 2 bases, with 7 bases of the junction left unmatched. This chain's CDR3 is CASSQEGQGTLNYGYTF. In nucleotides, the CDR3 is TGCGCCAGCAGCCAAGAGGGACAGGGAACACTAAACTATGGCTACACCTTC.

V is TRBV11-2 and J is TRBJ2-5; 10 bases agree with TRBD2. The CDR3 is 18 amino acids. Germline V gives CDR1 SGHAT, CDR2 FQNNGV. V dropped 0 bases and J dropped 5; count of bases not matched to a gene: 12. Here the CDR3 reads CASSLDQGLAPIEETQYF. As DNA, the CDR3 is TGTGCCAGCAGCTTAGATCAGGGACTAGCGCCGATCGAGGAGACCCAGTACTTC.

This chain uses TRBV9 with TRBJ2-1; D possibly corresponds to TRBD2 (6 bases). Trimming took 4 bases from V and 9 from J, leaving 23 bases between them. The CDR3 has 16 residues. The V gene's germline CDR1 is SGDLS and CDR2 YYNGEE. CDR3 DNA: TGTGCCAGCAGCCCTCGGTCCGGGGGAGATTATGGTGAGCAGTTCTTC. Translating gives CASSPRSGGDYGEQFF.

This sequence joins TRBV7-2 and TRBJ2-7; TRBD2 aligns across 7 bases. From germline, CDR1 is SGHTA and CDR2 FQGNSA. V lost 2 bases, J lost 0 bases, and 4 bases stayed unmatched. This CDR3 region has 15 residues. CDR3 sequence reads: CASSLWLAVSYEQYF. In nucleotides, the CDR3 is TGTGCCAGCAGCTTATGGCTAGCGGTCTCCTACGAGCAGTACTTC.

This chain connects TRBV7-2 to TRBJ2-7; 8 nucleotides agree with TRBD2. The V gene end was trimmed by 5 bases and the J gene end by 0 bases; junction bases not matched to a gene: 6. The CDR3 runs to 15 residues. Germline loops: CDR1 SGHTA, CDR2 FQGNSA. The CDR3 DNA follows: TGTGCCAGCAGCAATGGACTAGCAGACTCCTACGAGCAGTACTTC. Its translation is CASSNGLADSYEQYF. The entire variable domain, with the rest obtained from reference TRBV7-2 and TRBJ2-7, is as follows: GAGVSQSPSNKVTEKGKDVELRCDPISGHTALYWYRQSLGQGLEFLIYFQGNSAPDKSGLPSDRFSAERTGGSVSTLTIQRTQQEDSAVYLCASSNGLADSYEQYFGPGTRLTVT.

This chain connects TRBV28 to TRBJ1-2, with D possibly matching TRBD1 (6 bases). The CDR3 spans 16 residues. Deletions cut 3 bases from V and 2 bases from J, with 16 bases between. CDR1 is MDHEN, CDR2 SYDVKM, per germline. For the CDR3, the DNA is TGTGCCAGCAGTTTTGGAACAGGGAGTGGAAACTATGGCTACACCTTC. Translation: CASSFGTGSGNYGYTF.

V is TRBV9 and J is TRBJ1-3; no reliable D call. The V gene's germline CDR1 is SGDLS and CDR2 YYNGEE. Trimming took 2 bases from V and 0 from J, leaving 12 bases between them. The CDR3 contains 16 residues. The CDR3 region is CASSVEGPSSGNTIYF. CDR3 DNA sequence: TGTGCCAGCAGCGTCGAGGGTCCCAGCTCTGGAAACACCATATATTTT.

The chain joins TRBV28 to TRBJ2-7; D is unclear. Germline V gives CDR1 MDHEN, CDR2 SYDVKM. V gave up 6 bases and J gave up 3 bases, with 12 bases separating them. The CDR3 extends over 13 amino acids. The CDR3 is CASSPRADYEQYF. CDR3 nucleotides: TGTGCCAGCAGCCCTAGGGCGGACTACGAGCAGTACTTC.

The rearrangement links TRBV19 to TRBJ2-3; 8 nucleotides line up with TRBD2. The CDR3 is made up of 15 amino acids. Germline CDR1 is LNHDA and CDR2 is SQIVND (reference sequence). Germline trimming cut 8 bases from V and 1 base from J; bases unmatched to any gene: 8. The CDR3 DNA reads TGTGCCAGTGCCCCCGGGCGGGGGGGCACAGATACGCAGTATTTT. Encoded protein: CASAPGRGGTDTQYF.

The chain uses TRBV11-2 and TRBJ2-7; D possibly corresponds to TRBD2 (5 bases). Per the germline V gene, CDR1 is SGHAT and CDR2 is FQNNGV. Trimming took off 4 bases at V and 5 bases at J, with 15 bases between the two ends. The CDR3 covers 14 residues. The CDR3 loop reads CASSSPVGSNEQYF. The CDR3 DNA reads TGTGCCAGCAGCTCACCAGTGGGGAGCAACGAGCAGTACTTC.

The rearrangement links TRBV19 to TRBJ2-6; D gene ambiguous. The CDR3 sequence is 17 residues long. Germline V gives CDR1 LNHDA, CDR2 SQIVND (reference sequence). The ends were cut back, 3 bases at V and 0 bases at J, with 12 bases in the middle. The CDR3 DNA sequence: TGTGCCAGTAGTATTTTCAGGCTCCTCTCTGGGGCCAACGTCCTGACTTTC. Encoded protein: CASSIFRLLSGANVLTF.

The J gene is TRBJ1-6, the V gene TRBV6-5, with 7 bases identical to TRBD1. The CDR3 runs to 14 residues. Germline-derived CDR1 and CDR2 are MNHEY and SVGAGI. V shed 5 bases, J shed 8 bases, and the junction held 6 bases outside the gene matches. CDR3 loop: CASSIQGFDSPLHF. The CDR3 coding sequence is TGTGCCAGCAGTATACAGGGGTTCGATTCACCCCTCCACTTT.

In its sample, this clone was seen once. J is TRBJ1-2 and V is TRBV29-1, with 9 bases aligning to TRBD1. This CDR3 has 13 amino acids. Trimming took 4 bases from V and 4 from J; bases not matched to a gene: 4. The germline CDR1 and CDR2 sequences are SQVTM and ANQGSEA. CDR3 DNA sequence: TGCAGCGTTGGGGGACAGGGTGGCTATGGCTACACCTTC. Protein sequence: CSVGGQGGYGYTF.

J is TRBJ1-3 and V is TRBV19, with D unresolved. Trimming removed 7 bases from V and 0 bases from J, with 13 bases in between. The germline CDR1 and CDR2 sequences are LNHDA and SQIVND (reference sequence). This CDR3 has 15 residues. The CDR3 reads CASTQLTVSGNTIYF. Written as DNA, the CDR3 is TGTGCCAGTACTCAACTGACGGTCTCTGGAAACACCATATATTTT.

V usage is TRBV7-7 and J usage is TRBJ2-1; 10 nucleotides match TRBD2. Unmatched junction bases numbered 6, after V lost 5 bases and J lost 2 bases. Looked up from germline, CDR1 is SSHAT and CDR2 is FNYEAQ (reference sequence). The CDR3 sequence is 16 residues long. Here the CDR3 reads CASSPLTSGTYNEQFF. DNA for the CDR3: TGTGCCAGCAGCCCATTAACTAGCGGGACCTACAATGAGCAGTTCTTC.